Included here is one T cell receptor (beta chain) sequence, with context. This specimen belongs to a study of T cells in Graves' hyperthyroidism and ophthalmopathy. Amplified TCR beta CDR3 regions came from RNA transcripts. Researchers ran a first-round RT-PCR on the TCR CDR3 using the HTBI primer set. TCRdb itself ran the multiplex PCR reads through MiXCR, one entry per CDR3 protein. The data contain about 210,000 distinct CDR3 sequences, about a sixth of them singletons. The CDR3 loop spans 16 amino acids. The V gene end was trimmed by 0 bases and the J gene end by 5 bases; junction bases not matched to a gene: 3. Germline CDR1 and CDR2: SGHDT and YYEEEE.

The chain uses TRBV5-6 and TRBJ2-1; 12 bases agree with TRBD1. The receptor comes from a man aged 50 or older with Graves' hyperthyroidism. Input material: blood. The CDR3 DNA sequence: TGTGCCAGCAGCTTGGTGGGACAGGGGGCTGACAATGAGCAGTTCTTC. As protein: CASSLVGQGADNEQFF. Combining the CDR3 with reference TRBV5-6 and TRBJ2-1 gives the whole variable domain DAGVTQSPTHLIKTRGQQVTLRCSPKSGHDTVSWYQQALGQGPQFIFQYYEEEERQRGNFPDRFSGHQFPNYSSELNVNALLLGDSALYLCASSLVGQGADNEQFFGPGTRLTVL.